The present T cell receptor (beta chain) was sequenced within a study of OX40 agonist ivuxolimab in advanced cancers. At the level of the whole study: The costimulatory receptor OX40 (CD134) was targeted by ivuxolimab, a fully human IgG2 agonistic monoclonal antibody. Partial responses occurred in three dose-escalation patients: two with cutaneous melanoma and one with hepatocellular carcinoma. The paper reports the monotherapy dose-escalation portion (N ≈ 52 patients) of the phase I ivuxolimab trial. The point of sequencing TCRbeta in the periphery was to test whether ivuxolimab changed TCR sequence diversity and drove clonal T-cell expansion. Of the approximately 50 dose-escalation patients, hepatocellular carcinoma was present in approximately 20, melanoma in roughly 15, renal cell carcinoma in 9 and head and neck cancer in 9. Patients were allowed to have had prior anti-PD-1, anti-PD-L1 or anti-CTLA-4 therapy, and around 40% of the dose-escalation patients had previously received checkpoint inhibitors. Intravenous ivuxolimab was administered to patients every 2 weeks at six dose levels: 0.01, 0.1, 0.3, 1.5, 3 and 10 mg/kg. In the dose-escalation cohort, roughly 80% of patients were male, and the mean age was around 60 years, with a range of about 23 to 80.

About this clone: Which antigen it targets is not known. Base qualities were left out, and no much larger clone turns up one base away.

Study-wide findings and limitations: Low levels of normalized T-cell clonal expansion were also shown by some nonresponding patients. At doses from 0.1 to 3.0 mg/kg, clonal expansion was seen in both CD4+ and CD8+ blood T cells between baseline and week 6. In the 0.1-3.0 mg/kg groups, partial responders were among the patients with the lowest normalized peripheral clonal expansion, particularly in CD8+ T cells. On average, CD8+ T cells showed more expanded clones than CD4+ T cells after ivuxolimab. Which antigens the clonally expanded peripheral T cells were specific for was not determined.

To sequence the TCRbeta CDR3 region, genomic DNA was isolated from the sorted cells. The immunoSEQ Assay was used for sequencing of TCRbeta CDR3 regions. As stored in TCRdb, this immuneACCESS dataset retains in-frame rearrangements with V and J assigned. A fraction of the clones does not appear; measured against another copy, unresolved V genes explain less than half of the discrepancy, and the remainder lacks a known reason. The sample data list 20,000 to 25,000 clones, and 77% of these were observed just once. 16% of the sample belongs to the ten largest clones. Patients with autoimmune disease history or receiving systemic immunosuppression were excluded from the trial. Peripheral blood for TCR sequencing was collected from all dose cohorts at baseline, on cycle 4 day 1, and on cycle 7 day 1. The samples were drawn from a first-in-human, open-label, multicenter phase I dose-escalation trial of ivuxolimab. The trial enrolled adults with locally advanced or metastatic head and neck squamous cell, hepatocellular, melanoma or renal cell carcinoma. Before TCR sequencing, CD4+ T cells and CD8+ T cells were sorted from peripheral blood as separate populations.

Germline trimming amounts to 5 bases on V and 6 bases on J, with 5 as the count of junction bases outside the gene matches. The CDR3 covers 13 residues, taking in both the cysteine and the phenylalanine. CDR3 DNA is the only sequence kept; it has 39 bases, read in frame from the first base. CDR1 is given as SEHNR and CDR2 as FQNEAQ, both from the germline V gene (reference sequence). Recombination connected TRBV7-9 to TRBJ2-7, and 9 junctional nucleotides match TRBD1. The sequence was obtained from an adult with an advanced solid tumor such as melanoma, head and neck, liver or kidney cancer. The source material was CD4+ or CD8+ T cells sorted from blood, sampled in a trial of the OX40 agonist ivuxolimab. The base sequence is TGTGCCAGCAGCCCGGGGACAGGGCCCGAGCAGTACTTC. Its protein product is CASSPGTGPEQYF.